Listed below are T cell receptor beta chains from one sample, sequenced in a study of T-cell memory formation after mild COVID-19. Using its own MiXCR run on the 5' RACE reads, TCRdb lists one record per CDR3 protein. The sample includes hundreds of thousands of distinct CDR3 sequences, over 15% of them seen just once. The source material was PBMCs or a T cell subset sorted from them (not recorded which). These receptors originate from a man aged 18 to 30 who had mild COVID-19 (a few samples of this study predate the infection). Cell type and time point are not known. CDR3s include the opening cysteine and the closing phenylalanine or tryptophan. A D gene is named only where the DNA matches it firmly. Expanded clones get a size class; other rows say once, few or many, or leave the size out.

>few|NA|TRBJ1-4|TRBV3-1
TGTGCCAGCAGCCCGCCAGTCTGGGAGATGGATGGAAAACTGTTTTTT
CASSPPVWEMDGKLFF
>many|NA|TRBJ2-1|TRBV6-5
TGTGCCAGCAGTTCGGGGTCCTACAATGAGCAGTTCTTC
CASSSGSYNEQFF
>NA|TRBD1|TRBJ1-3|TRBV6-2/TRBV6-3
TGTGCCAGCAGAGCTTCAGGGGGCCAAGGAAACACCATATATTTT
CASRASGGQGNTIYF
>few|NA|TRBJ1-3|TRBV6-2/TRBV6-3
TGTGCCAGCAGTCCGGACACCTCTGGAAACACCATATATTTT
CASSPDTSGNTIYF
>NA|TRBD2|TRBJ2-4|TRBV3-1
TGTGCCAGCAGCCAGTTGCGGGGGGGCCGGCTTGAGAACATTCAGTACTTC
CASSQLRGGRLENIQYF
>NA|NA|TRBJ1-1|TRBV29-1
TGCAGCGTTGAACATTGGGGCAGCAACACTGAAGCTTTCTTT
CSVEHWGSNTEAFF
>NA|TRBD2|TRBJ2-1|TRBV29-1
TGCAGCGATGGGACTAGCGGGGATGAGCAGTTCTTC
CSDGTSGDEQFF
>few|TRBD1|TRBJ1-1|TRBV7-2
TGTGCCAGCAGCATGGGACAGGGGTTGGGCACTGAAGCTTTCTTT
CASSMGQGLGTEAFF
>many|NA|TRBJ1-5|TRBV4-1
TGCGCCAGCAGCCCCCGACACGTTAGCAATCAGCCCCAGCATTTT
CASSPRHVSNQPQHF
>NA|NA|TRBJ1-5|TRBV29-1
TGCAGCGTAATAAAACAGGGAGGTAGCAATCAGCCCCAGCATTTT
CSVIKQGGSNQPQHF
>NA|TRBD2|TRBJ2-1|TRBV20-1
TGCAGTGCTAGTCGGGGACTAGTGGGTGAGCAGTTCTTC
CSASRGLVGEQFF
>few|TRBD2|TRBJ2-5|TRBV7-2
TGTGCCAGCAGCGCCCGGGAGGGCGAAGCCCAGTACTTC
CASSAREGEAQYF
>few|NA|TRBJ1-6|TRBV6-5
TGTGCCAGCAGTTACCCTCAGGGACCCCTCCACTTT
CASSYPQGPLHF
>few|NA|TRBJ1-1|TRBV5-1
TGCGCCAGCCGGGCAGGGGCCCAGGGATGGACTGAAGCTTTCTTT
CASRAGAQGWTEAFF
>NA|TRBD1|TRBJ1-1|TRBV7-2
TGTGCCAGCAGCCCTGACAGGGCTAACACTGAAGCTTTCTTT
CASSPDRANTEAFF
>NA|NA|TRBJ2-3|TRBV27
TGTGCCAGCAGTTTATCAGGGGGCGGGGCAGATACGCAGTATTTT
CASSLSGGGADTQYF
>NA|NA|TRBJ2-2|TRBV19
TGTGCCAGTAGGCCCGAGGGTATGGGGTTGGTTGGCGGCACCGGGGAGCTGTTTTTT
CASRPEGMGLVGGTGELFF
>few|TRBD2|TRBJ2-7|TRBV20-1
TGCAGTGCTGGACTAGCGGGGGGCCCCTACGAGCAGTACTTC
CSAGLAGGPYEQYF
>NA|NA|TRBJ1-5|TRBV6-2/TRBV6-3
TGTGCCAGCGCTCGGGGCCTAGGGCCCCAGCATTTT
CASARGLGPQHF
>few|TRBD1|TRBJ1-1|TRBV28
TGTGCCAGCACCCTAGGACAGGGGGGGATGAACACTGAAGCTTTCTTT
CASTLGQGGMNTEAFF
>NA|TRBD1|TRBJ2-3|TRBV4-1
TGCGCCAGCAGCCAAGCCGGGACAGGGGCAGATACGCAGTATTTT
CASSQAGTGADTQYF
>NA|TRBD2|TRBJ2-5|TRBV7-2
TGTGCCAGCAGTAGGGTCGGGACTAGCGGAGAGACCCAGTACTTC
CASSRVGTSGETQYF
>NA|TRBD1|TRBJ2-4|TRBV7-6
TGTGCCAGCAGCCCGCGGACAGGGGGCGAGTGGAACTTC
CASSPRTGGEWNF
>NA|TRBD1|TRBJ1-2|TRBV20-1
TGCAGTGCTAGCCCGGGACAGGGGACGTATGGCTACACCTTC
CSASPGQGTYGYTF
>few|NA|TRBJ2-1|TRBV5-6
TGTGCCAGCAGGCACGCTAGGGGGGCTTACAATGAGCAGTTCTTC
CASRHARGAYNEQFF
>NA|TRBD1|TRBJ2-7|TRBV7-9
TGTGCCAGCAGCTTAAGGGACAGACCCTACGAGCAGTACTTC
CASSLRDRPYEQYF
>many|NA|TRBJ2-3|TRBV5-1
TGCGCCAGCAGCTTGCAAGCGGCCGGGGGAGATACGCAGTATTTT
CASSLQAAGGDTQYF
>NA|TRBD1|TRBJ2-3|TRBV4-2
TGTGCCAGCAGCCAAGATACAGGGGAAATCCGTAATACGCAGTATTTT
CASSQDTGEIRNTQYF
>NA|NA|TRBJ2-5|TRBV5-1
TGCGCCAGCAGCTTGGCCCCAGGCTTGGAGACCCAGTACTTC
CASSLAPGLETQYF